These 15 T cell receptor beta chains originate from one sample sequenced in a study of CD8 T cells in ankylosing spondylitis. Findings and caveats of the study: About 8 highly homologous variants made up a TCR beta motif, and this motif appeared characteristic of ankylosing spondylitis blood.

Antigens of these TCRs are unknown. TCRdb independently ran MiXCR on the 5' RACE reads; one entry per CDR3 protein. The table shows approximately 500,000 distinct CDR3 sequences, with approximately 11% occurring only once. The sequenced sample was blood, either unsorted or a sorted T cell fraction (not recorded which). The receptor set was obtained from a male donor with ankylosing spondylitis.

The chain combines TRBV7-2 with TRBJ1-1; no clear D gene. The V gene lost 1 base and the J gene lost 3 bases, with 9 bases spanning the gap. The V gene's germline CDR1 is SGHTA and CDR2 FQGNSA. The CDR3 contains 14 residues. The DNA of the CDR3 is TGTGCCAGCAGCTTAGACGGGGTGGACACTGAAGCTTTCTTT. As protein: CASSLDGVDTEAFF. Variable domain in full (rest from reference TRBV7-2 and TRBJ1-1): GAGVSQSPSNKVTEKGKDVELRCDPISGHTALYWYRQSLGQGLEFLIYFQGNSAPDKSGLPSDRFSAERTGGSVSTLTIQRTQQEDSAVYLCASSLDGVDTEAFFGQGTRLTVV.

The table lists this clonotype with a few counts. The J gene is TRBJ2-1, the V gene TRBV5-1; 9 bases map to TRBD1. Per germline, CDR1 SGHRS and CDR2 YFSETQ. Trimming at V came to 0 bases and at J to 4 bases, leaving 5 bases not matched to a gene. This CDR3 has 16 amino acids. As DNA, the CDR3 is TGCGCCAGCAGCTTGGATCGGACAGGGGCTTACAATGAGCAGTTCTTC. Amino acid sequence: CASSLDRTGAYNEQFF.

This clonotype was seen a handful of times. The chain carries TRBV20-1 and TRBJ1-1; TRBD1 matches 7 bases. CDR3 length: 13 amino acids. The junction had 5 bases not matched to a gene; V was cut back by 3 bases and J by 4 bases. Germline lookup yields CDR1 DFQATT and CDR2 SNEGSKA (reference sequence). The CDR3 here is CSARGQGGTEAFF. The CDR3 bases are TGCAGTGCTAGGGGGCAGGGGGGCACTGAAGCTTTCTTT.

This chain uses TRBV19 with TRBJ2-7; 7 bases are a match to TRBD2. Per germline, CDR1 LNHDA and CDR2 SQIVND (reference sequence). The ends lost 5 bases at V and 4 bases at J; junction bases unmatched: 11. This CDR3 comprises 15 residues. Here the CDR3 reads CASSRQREADYEQYF. The CDR3 nucleotides are TGTGCCAGTAGTCGTCAACGGGAGGCCGATTACGAGCAGTACTTC.

This chain links TRBV11-2 with TRBJ1-1; TRBD1 matches 8 bases. V lost 0 bases to trimming and J lost 1 base; unmatched junction nucleotides: 7. Germline V CDR1 and CDR2: SGHAT, FQNNGV. This CDR3 comprises 17 residues. CDR3 DNA sequence: TGTGCCAGCAGCTTAGAGCCAGGGGGCTCCTCGAACACTGAAGCTTTCTTT. Its translation: CASSLEPGGSSNTEAFF.

This clonotype has a handful of counts. This chain joins TRBV12-5 and TRBJ2-3, with D tentatively TRBD2 (6 bases). This CDR3 contains 13 residues. Germline V lookup: CDR1 LGHNT, CDR2 FRNRAP. V lost 5 bases to trimming and J lost 2 bases, with 8 bases between them. CDR3 sequence reads: CASGGDSTDTQYF. The DNA of the CDR3 is TGTGCTAGTGGTGGGGACTCCACAGATACGCAGTATTTT.

This clonotype has a handful of counts. This chain's CDR3 is CAISEGAVGNQPQHF. The CDR3 region has the DNA TGTGCCATCAGTGAGGGGGCAGTCGGCAATCAGCCCCAGCATTTT. This chain connects TRBV10-3 to TRBJ1-5; possibly TRBD1 for D (5 bases). Germline CDR1 reads ENHRY; CDR2 reads SYGVKD. V gave up 2 bases and J gave up 2 bases, with 10 bases separating them. The CDR3 extends over 15 amino acids.

This clonotype turned up a few times. This chain connects TRBV2 to TRBJ2-1; 7 bases fit TRBD2. Per germline, CDR1 SNHLY and CDR2 FYNNEI. The CDR3 spans 14 residues. With V trimmed by 4 bases and J by 6 bases, 6 bases remained unmatched. CDR3 sequence: CASSAASGLNEQFF. CDR3 bases: TGTGCCAGCAGTGCGGCTAGCGGCCTCAATGAGCAGTTCTTC.

In its sample, this clonotype was seen many times. V and J are TRBV20-1 and TRBJ2-7, with D perhaps matching TRBD2 (5 bases). This CDR3 is built from 13 residues. Trimming removed 6 bases from V and 2 bases from J, with 14 bases in between. Germline V gene data show CDR1 as DFQATT and CDR2 as SNEGSKA (reference sequence). CDR3 in amino acids: CSAQRASPYEQYF. CDR3 DNA: TGCAGTGCCCAGAGGGCCTCCCCCTACGAGCAGTACTTC.

This clonotype occurred a few times. CDR3 protein: CASSSNTGTEQFF. CDR3 sequence (DNA): TGTGCCAGCAGCTCCAACACCGGGACAGAGCAGTTCTTC. V is TRBV7-2 and J is TRBJ2-1, with D possibly being TRBD1 (6 bases). Trimming removed 4 bases from V and 10 bases from J, with 14 bases in between. Germline CDR1 is SGHTA and CDR2 is FQGNSA. This CDR3 is 13 amino acids long.

This chain connects TRBV6-1 to TRBJ2-2; no clear D gene. Trimming cost V 6 bases and J 0 bases, with 5 bases left between them. The CDR3 has 13 residues. CDR1 and CDR2 (germline): MNHNS, SASEGT. DNA for the CDR3: TGTGCCAGCAGAGAGACGAACACCGGGGAGCTGTTTTTT. Translation: CASRETNTGELFF.

This chain joins TRBV6-1 and TRBJ1-3; possibly TRBD1 for D (6 bases). The CDR3 consists of 16 residues. V lost 6 bases to trimming and J lost 8 bases, with 23 bases between them. Germline CDR1 MNHNS, CDR2 SASEGT. CDR3 sequence: CASRTRRGAPRDTIYF. The CDR3 region has the DNA TGTGCCAGCAGAACCCGGCGGGGGGCCCCTAGGGACACCATATATTTT.

This clonotype has more than one count but fewer than ten. The gene calls are TRBV5-1 and TRBJ2-1; TRBD2 matches 13 bases. The CDR3 loop spans 14 amino acids. CDR1 SGHRS and CDR2 YFSETQ come from the germline V gene. V gave up 6 bases and J gave up 5 bases; unmatched junction bases: 2. The CDR3: CASTLAGGDNEQFF. The DNA for the CDR3 is TGCGCCAGCACACTAGCGGGAGGGGACAATGAGCAGTTCTTC. Full variable domain (remainder filled in from reference TRBV5-1 and TRBJ2-1): KAGVTQTPRYLIKTRGQQVTLSCSPISGHRSVSWYQQTPGQGLQFLFEYFSETQRNKGNFPGRFSGRQFSNSRSEMNVSTLELGDSALYLCASTLAGGDNEQFFGPGTRLTVL.

There are a few counts of this clonotype. The CDR3 protein is CASSKLLAGAHQETQYF. The CDR3 DNA follows: TGTGCCAGCAGTAAGCTCTTAGCGGGAGCCCACCAAGAGACCCAGTACTTC. J is TRBJ2-5 and V is TRBV27; 9 bases map to TRBD2. The CDR3 spans 17 residues. Losses at the gene ends were 5 bases for V and 0 bases for J; bases not matched to a gene: 10. Germline V lookup: CDR1 MNHEY, CDR2 SMNVEV (reference sequence).

This clonotype appeared a few times. This sequence joins TRBV18 and TRBJ2-5; 11 nucleotides match TRBD2. This CDR3 is 16 amino acids long. Losses at the gene ends were 1 base for V and 5 bases for J; bases not matched to a gene: 6. Germline loops: CDR1 KGHSH, CDR2 LQKENI. The CDR3 nucleotides read TGTGCCAGCTCACCACGAAAGACTAGCGGGGCGGAGACCCAGTACTTC. Protein: CASSPRKTSGAETQYF.